The 22 T cell receptor beta chains below come from one sample, sequenced in a study of blood T cell repertoires in COVID-19. The method was immunoSEQ multiplex PCR; TCRdb's version includes in-frame clones alone and lacks a portion of them. The data hold approximately 120,000 clones, with 70% to 90% observed a single time. Material: peripheral blood. The receptors were gathered from a human donor in a cohort sampled during active COVID-19.

The chain carries TRBV2 and TRBJ1-4; possibly TRBD1 for D (5 bases). V was shortened by 4 bases and J by 3 bases, with 12 bases between the two germline ends. This CDR3 has 15 amino acids. Germline assignment: CDR1 SNHLY and CDR2 FYNNEI. The CDR3 DNA reads TGTGCCAGCAGTGCAGACAGAAAGGCTAATGAAAAACTGTTTTTT. This gives the protein CASSADRKANEKLFF. The whole variable domain, remainder taken from reference TRBV2 and TRBJ1-4, is EPEVTQTPSHQVTQMGQEVILRCVPISNHLYFYWYRQILGQKVEFLVSFYNNEISEKSEIFDDQFSVERPDGSNFTLKIRSTKLEDSAMYFCASSADRKANEKLFFGSGTQLSVL.

This chain joins TRBV7-6 and TRBJ2-7; the match to TRBD1 covers 9 bases. V lost 5 bases and J lost 6; bases outside the gene matches: 11. The CDR3 is 15 amino acids. Per germline, CDR1 SGHVS and CDR2 FNYEAQ. The chain's CDR3 is CASSPRDRASVEQYF. The CDR3 DNA is TGTGCCAGCAGCCCCCGGGACAGGGCGTCAGTCGAGCAGTACTTC.

The chain links TRBV3-1 (or the pseudogene TRBV3-2) to TRBJ2-3, with TRBD2 as a possible D gene (5 bases). V lost 4 bases and J lost 2, with 13 bases in between. There are 15 residues in the CDR3. Germline assignment: CDR1 LGHDT and CDR2 YNNKEL (reference sequence). The CDR3 nucleotides read TGTGCCAGCAGCCGGAAAAGCGGTACCACAGATACGCAGTATTTT. Protein: CASSRKSGTTDTQYF.

This chain links TRBV21-1 with TRBJ1-1; TRBD1, the table's D call, lacks a check against the DNA. TRBV21-1 is listed as a pseudogene. There are 18 residues in the CDR3. CDR3 nucleotide sequence: TGTGCCAGCAGCAAAATTAGGGGACAGGGATATTTGAACACTGAAGCTTTCTTT. It codes for CASSKIRGQGYLNTEAFF.

The chain joins TRBV18 to TRBJ1-2; 10 bases are a match to TRBD1. Germline V gene data show CDR1 as KGHSH and CDR2 as LQKENI. CDR3 length: 15 residues. V trimming: 4 bases; J trimming: 4 bases; junction bases outside the gene matches: 6. CDR3 residues: CASSLRGQGVYGYTF. As DNA, the CDR3 is TGTGCCAGCTCACTCAGAGGACAGGGGGTCTATGGCTACACCTTC.

The chain recombines TRBV3-1 (or the pseudogene TRBV3-2) with TRBJ1-6; no reliable D call. With 1 base removed from V and 8 bases from J, the gap between germline ends came to 12 bases. This CDR3 contains 15 residues. Germline values: CDR1 LGHDT, CDR2 YNNKEL (reference sequence). Here the CDR3 DNA reads TGTGCCAGCAGCCAAGGTGGGAGATATTATTCACCCCTCCACTTT. Translated, it gives CASSQGGRYYSPLHF.

The chain joins TRBV11-2 to TRBJ2-7; D not resolved. Looked up from germline, CDR1 is SGHAT and CDR2 is FQNNGV. V was clipped by 0 bases and J by 4 bases, with 4 bases between them. This CDR3 contains 12 residues. CDR3 in amino acids: CASSLERYEQYF. Written as DNA, the CDR3 is TGTGCCAGCAGCTTAGAGCGGTACGAGCAGTACTTC.

This sequence joins TRBV2 and TRBJ2-5; 9 bases agree with TRBD1. Per germline, CDR1 SNHLY and CDR2 FYNNEI. This CDR3 is built from 15 residues. The V gene end was trimmed by 6 bases and the J gene end by 0 bases; junction bases not matched to a gene: 5. CDR3 region: CASRLDRGNQETQYF. For the CDR3, the DNA is TGTGCCAGCAGGTTGGACAGGGGCAACCAAGAGACCCAGTACTTC.

This clone appeared once. The genes are TRBV28 and TRBJ2-2; 8 bases are shared with TRBD1. CDR3 size: 17 residues. Unmatched junction bases numbered 4, after V lost 1 base and J lost 0 bases. The germline gives CDR1 MDHEN, CDR2 SYDVKM. CDR3 DNA: TGTGCCAGCAGTTTATTACCGGGACAGGCGAACACCGGGGAGCTGTTTTTT. As protein: CASSLLPGQANTGELFF.

The chain links TRBV9 to TRBJ1-2; no definite D call. Trimming took 2 bases from V and 7 from J, leaving 9 bases between them. The germline V gene has CDR1 SGDLS and CDR2 YYNGEE. The CDR3 contains 12 residues. For the CDR3, the DNA is TGTGCCAGCAGCGTCGGCGCGGGTGGCTACACCTTC. This encodes CASSVGAGGYTF.

This clone was counted once. V gene TRBV5-6 combines with J gene TRBJ1-5, with D perhaps TRBD1 (5 bases). Germline CDR1 reads SGHDT; CDR2 reads YYEEEE. The CDR3 sequence is 15 residues long. Trimming removed 0 bases at V and 1 base at J, with 8 bases between. CDR3 sequence (DNA): TGTGCCAGCAGCTTGGGGCAGGGCAGCAATCAGCCCCAGCATTTT. Its translation: CASSLGQGSNQPQHF. The variable domain in full, completed from reference TRBV5-6 and TRBJ1-5, reads DAGVTQSPTHLIKTRGQQVTLRCSPKSGHDTVSWYQQALGQGPQFIFQYYEEEERQRGNFPDRFSGHQFPNYSSELNVNALLLGDSALYLCASSLGQGSNQPQHFGDGTRLSIL.

This chain connects TRBV19 to TRBJ2-2; TRBD1 agrees at 8 bases. The J segment lost 2 bases and the V segment lost 8 bases, leaving 10 bases of the junction unmatched. Germline lookup yields CDR1 LNHDA and CDR2 SQIVND (reference sequence). This CDR3 is built from 16 residues. The CDR3 is CASRPGQGANTGELFF. The CDR3 nucleotides read TGTGCCAGTCGCCCTGGCCAGGGGGCAAACACCGGGGAGCTGTTTTTT.

This clone was found once. The chain is built from TRBV11-2 and TRBJ1-1; D unclear. This CDR3 region has 14 residues. The V end lost 3 bases, the J end lost 0 bases, and 8 bases lay between the germline ends. Germline V lookup: CDR1 SGHAT, CDR2 FQNNGV. This CDR3 reads CASSFEYMNTEAFF. The CDR3 nucleotides read TGTGCCAGCAGCTTCGAGTATATGAACACTGAAGCTTTCTTT. The variable domain in full, completed from reference TRBV11-2 and TRBJ1-1, reads EAGVAQSPRYKIIEKRQSVAFWCNPISGHATLYWYQQILGQGPKLLIQFQNNGVVDDSQLPKDRFSAERLKGVDSTLKIQPAKLEDSAVYLCASSFEYMNTEAFFGQGTRLTVV.

The chain recombines TRBV11-2 with TRBJ1-1; a weak D match, TRBD1 (5 bases). The CDR3 contains 16 residues. Germline V gene lookup returns CDR1 SGHAT and CDR2 FQNNGV. The ends were cut back, 0 bases at V and 6 bases at J, with 17 bases in the middle. As DNA, the CDR3 is TGTGCCAGCAGCTTAGAGGGGTTTCTTATAGGGGCTGAAGCTTTCTTT. Amino acids: CASSLEGFLIGAEAFF.

V and J are TRBV18 and TRBJ1-2, with D unclear. CDR1 and CDR2 (germline): KGHSH, LQKENI. V was cut by 3 bases and J by 2 bases, with 7 bases left in between. The CDR3 contains 13 residues. The CDR3 DNA reads as TGTGCCAGCTCACCCTCCCAGAACTATGGCTACACCTTC. As protein: CASSPSQNYGYTF.

The chain is built from TRBV24-1 and TRBJ1-2, with a weak D call TRBD1 (5 bases). The germline CDR1 and CDR2 sequences are KGHDR and SFDVKD. V lost 0 bases to trimming and J lost 7 bases, with 11 bases between them. The CDR3 is 14 amino acids. In DNA form, the CDR3 reads TGTGCCACCAGTGATTTGAGGGCAGGGTTTGGCTACACCTTC. This encodes CATSDLRAGFGYTF.

This rearrangement joins TRBV3-1 (or the pseudogene TRBV3-2) to TRBJ2-4; the D gene is possibly TRBD1 (5 bases). Germline values: CDR1 LGHDT, CDR2 YNNKEL (reference sequence). Trimming removed 2 bases from V and 2 bases from J, with 16 bases in between. This CDR3 is 17 amino acids long. The CDR3 is CASSQQGVLGTKNIQYF. The CDR3 DNA is TGTGCCAGCAGCCAACAGGGTGTATTGGGAACCAAAAACATTCAGTACTTC.

The V and J genes are TRBV9 and TRBJ2-1; TRBD2 matches 9 bases. The V and J ends lost 0 bases and 8 bases, in that order; junction bases with no gene match: 9. Germline CDR1 reads SGDLS; CDR2 reads YYNGEE. The CDR3 has 16 amino acids. The CDR3 DNA reads as TGTGCCAGCAGCGTAGGGTTGAGCGGGGGGCCCCATGAGCAGTTCTTC. It codes for CASSVGLSGGPHEQFF.

The rearrangement joins TRBV5-4 to TRBJ2-1, with 11 bases aligning to TRBD2. The germline V gene encodes CDR1 SGHNT and CDR2 YYREEE (reference sequence). The V segment lost 4 bases and the J segment 8 bases; nucleotides outside the gene matches: 11. This CDR3 region has 16 residues. CDR3 sequence: CASSHKRLAGNDEQFF. The CDR3 DNA reads TGTGCCAGCAGCCACAAACGACTAGCGGGAAACGATGAGCAGTTCTTC.

The genes are TRBV2 and TRBJ2-5, with 7 bases lining up with TRBD1. J gave up 7 bases and V 4 bases, and 6 bases lay outside the gene matches. There are 13 residues in the CDR3. Germline V gene sequence: CDR1 SNHLY, CDR2 FYNNEI. As DNA, the CDR3 is TGTGCCAGCAGTGGGGTGGCAGGGGGGACCCAGTACTTC. It yields the protein CASSGVAGGTQYF. Drawing the rest from reference TRBV2 and TRBJ2-5, the complete variable domain is EPEVTQTPSHQVTQMGQEVILRCVPISNHLYFYWYRQILGQKVEFLVSFYNNEISEKSEIFDDQFSVERPDGSNFTLKIRSTKLEDSAMYFCASSGVAGGTQYFGPGTRLLVL.

This chain connects TRBV3-1 (or the pseudogene TRBV3-2) to TRBJ2-3; 7 bases are a match to TRBD2. The CDR3 has 15 residues. Trimming at V came to 1 base and at J to 4 bases, leaving 5 bases not matched to a gene. Germline CDR1 and CDR2: LGHDT and YNNKEL (reference sequence). CDR3: CASSQGRGRADTQYF. The CDR3 nucleotides are TGTGCCAGCAGCCAAGGGCGGGGGAGGGCAGATACGCAGTATTTT.

V usage is TRBV27 and J usage is TRBJ2-2; no definite D call. The CDR3 is made up of 14 amino acids. The germline V gene has CDR1 MNHEY and CDR2 SMNVEV (reference sequence). V gave up 3 bases and J gave up 2 bases, with 7 bases separating them. CDR3 residues: CASSFNTNTGELFF. In nucleotides, the CDR3 is TGTGCCAGCAGTTTCAACACAAACACCGGGGAGCTGTTTTTT.